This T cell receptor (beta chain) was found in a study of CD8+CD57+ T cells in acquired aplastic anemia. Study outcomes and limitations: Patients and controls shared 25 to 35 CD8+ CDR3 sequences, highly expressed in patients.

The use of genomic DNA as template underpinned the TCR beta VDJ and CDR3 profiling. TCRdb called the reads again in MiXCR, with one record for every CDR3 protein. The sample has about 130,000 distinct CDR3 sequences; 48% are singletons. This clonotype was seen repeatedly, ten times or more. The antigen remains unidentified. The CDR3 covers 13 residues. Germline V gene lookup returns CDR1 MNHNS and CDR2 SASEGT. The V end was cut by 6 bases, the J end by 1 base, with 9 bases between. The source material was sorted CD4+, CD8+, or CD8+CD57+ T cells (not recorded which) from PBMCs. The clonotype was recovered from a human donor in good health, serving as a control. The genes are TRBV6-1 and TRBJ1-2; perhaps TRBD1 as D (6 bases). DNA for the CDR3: TGTGCCAGCAGATCAGGGGTTAACTATGGCTACACCTTC. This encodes CASRSGVNYGYTF.